These 27 T cell receptor beta chains were sequenced from one sample in a study of cytomegalovirus exposure and HLA in healthy donors. 60 Vbeta and 13 Jbeta primers were used in PCR. The table came from immunoSEQ multiplex PCR; TCRdb's copy has only in-frame clones and leaves some out. The sample holds 99,000 or so clones, approximately 80% seen once. Sequencing was done on a sample of PBMCs. Source of these receptors: a male donor in good health and CMV-seronegative.

The chain carries TRBV5-5 and TRBJ2-2; D possibly corresponds to TRBD1 (6 bases). Germline lookup yields CDR1 SGHKS and CDR2 YYEKEE (reference sequence). The CDR3 consists of 12 residues. Deletions cut 3 bases from V and 7 bases from J, with 7 bases between. CDR3 coding DNA: TGTGCCAGCAGCTCGGACAGCGGGGAGCTGTTTTTT. Protein product: CASSSDSGELFF.

The chain employs TRBV18 and TRBJ1-1; the D gene is possibly TRBD1 (5 bases). V was pared by 8 bases and J by 1 base, with 11 bases between. CDR1 is KGHSH and CDR2 is LQKENI in the germline V gene. The CDR3 loop spans 13 amino acids. The CDR3: CASATQGNTEAFF. For the CDR3, the DNA is TGTGCCAGCGCCACCCAGGGGAACACTGAAGCTTTCTTT.

The rearrangement joins TRBV10-3 to TRBJ2-3, with TRBD2 identical over 11 bases. With 6 bases clipped from V and 4 bases from J, the junction kept 9 bases outside the gene matches. Per the germline V gene, CDR1 is ENHRY and CDR2 is SYGVKD. The CDR3 covers 16 residues. The CDR3 nucleotides read TGTGCCATCAGCGAATCACTAGCGGGAGCAGCAGATACGCAGTATTTT. Its translation is CAISESLAGAADTQYF.

J is TRBJ2-2 and V is TRBV7-3, with unresolved D. Germline values: CDR1 SGHTA, CDR2 FQGTGA. Between the trimmed V and J ends, which lost 4 bases and 5 bases, there was a span of 11 bases. The CDR3 totals 14 residues. The CDR3 reads CASSSTGPTGELFF. The CDR3 DNA sequence: TGTGCCAGCAGCTCAACGGGCCCTACCGGGGAGCTGTTTTTT.

The chain carries TRBV9 and TRBJ1-1, with D perhaps TRBD1 (6 bases). V dropped 4 bases and J dropped 5 bases, with 18 bases sitting between them. Looked up from germline, CDR1 is SGDLS and CDR2 is YYNGEE. CDR3 size: 15 residues. The CDR3 spells CASSSRSRGGTEAFF. The CDR3 DNA reads TGTGCCAGCAGCTCCAGATCCAGGGGTGGAACTGAAGCTTTCTTT.

This rearrangement joins TRBV19 to TRBJ1-2, with 8 bases lining up with TRBD1. Germline CDR1 is LNHDA and CDR2 is SQIVND (reference sequence). This CDR3 region has 12 residues. V lost 6 bases to trimming and J lost 4 bases; unmatched junction nucleotides: 1. CDR3: CASRDRGYGYTF. As DNA, the CDR3 is TGTGCCAGTAGAGACAGGGGCTATGGCTACACCTTC.

V and J are TRBV5-1 and TRBJ2-3; D remains ambiguous. Between the trimmed V and J ends, which lost 2 bases and 4 bases, there was a span of 8 bases. Germline loops: CDR1 SGHRS, CDR2 YFSETQ. There are 13 residues in the CDR3. The DNA for the CDR3 is TGCGCCAGCAGCTTCAGTTCTCCAGATACGCAGTATTTT. Residues: CASSFSSPDTQYF.

The gene calls are TRBV5-4 and TRBJ2-7; 16 nucleotides match TRBD2. Looked up from germline, CDR1 is SGHNT and CDR2 is YYREEE (reference sequence). With V trimmed by 3 bases and J by 5 bases, 2 bases remained unmatched. The CDR3 is 15 residues long. The CDR3 reads CASSWGLAGGNEQYF. The CDR3 DNA reads TGTGCCAGCAGCTGGGGACTAGCGGGAGGGAACGAGCAGTACTTC.

The rearrangement joins TRBV13 to TRBJ1-2; 10 nucleotides agree with TRBD1. The CDR3 loop spans 13 amino acids. After removal of 4 bases from V and 7 bases from J, the junction contained 3 bases not matched to a gene. Germline assignment: CDR1 PRHDT and CDR2 FYEKMQ (reference sequence). The CDR3 sequence is CASSSWTGGGYTF. As DNA, the CDR3 is TGTGCCAGCAGCTCCTGGACAGGGGGTGGCTACACCTTC.

The gene calls are TRBV4-1 and TRBJ1-2, with D possibly being TRBD1 (5 bases). Trimming stripped 3 bases from V and 1 base from J, with 12 bases between. Germline CDR1 and CDR2: MGHRA and YSYEKL. CDR3 length: 15 residues. DNA for the CDR3: TGCGCCAGCAGCCACCCTCCCCAGGGTAACTATGGCTACACCTTC. This translates into CASSHPPQGNYGYTF.

The chain joins TRBV7-2 to TRBJ2-1; 7 nucleotides align to TRBD2. After removal of 1 base from V and 2 bases from J, the junction contained 5 bases not matched to a gene. The CDR3 covers 16 residues. The germline V gene encodes CDR1 SGHTA and CDR2 FQGNSA. The CDR3 nucleotides are TGTGCCAGCAGCTTAGAGGTTCTAGCGGCCTACAATGAGCAGTTCTTC. Translated: CASSLEVLAAYNEQFF.

This clone has a single count. The chain is built from TRBV11-3 and TRBJ1-3; a possible D gene is TRBD1 (5 bases). Germline V CDR1 and CDR2: SGHNT, YENEEA. The CDR3 has 16 amino acids. V shed 6 bases and J shed 0 bases, with 15 bases lying between them. The CDR3 DNA follows: TGTGCCAGCAGTCCGCTCCGGGGGAACTCTGGAAACACCATATATTTT. This translates into CASSPLRGNSGNTIYF. The entire variable domain, with the rest obtained from reference TRBV11-3 and TRBJ1-3, is as follows: EAGVVQSPRYKIIEKKQPVAFWCNPISGHNTLYWYLQNLGQGPELLIRYENEEAVDDSQLPKDRFSAERLKGVDSTLKIQPAELGDSAVYLCASSPLRGNSGNTIYFGEGSWLTVV.

The genes are TRBV28 and TRBJ2-3; possibly TRBD2 for D (7 bases). CDR3 length: 17 residues. Germline CDR1 is MDHEN and CDR2 is SYDVKM. The V end was cut by 4 bases, the J end by 1 base, with 18 bases between. The CDR3 region is CASSSLPRGGGTDTQYF. In DNA, the CDR3 is TGTGCCAGCAGTTCCCTACCGAGGGGGGGCGGCACAGATACGCAGTATTTT.

The chain employs TRBV7-9 and TRBJ2-7, with 7 bases fitting TRBD2. The CDR3 spans 16 residues. Per germline, CDR1 SEHNR and CDR2 FQNEAQ (reference sequence). V gave up 5 bases and J gave up 4 bases; unmatched junction bases: 14. CDR3 sequence (DNA): TGTGCCAGCAGCCCCCCTAGGGCGGCGGGACTATACGAGCAGTACTTC. It codes for CASSPPRAAGLYEQYF.

The V call is TRBV14, the J call TRBJ2-3, with a weak D call TRBD2 (5 bases). The germline gives CDR1 SGHDN, CDR2 FVKESK. The V gene lost 0 bases and the J gene lost 2 bases, with 12 bases spanning the gap. The CDR3 covers 16 residues. This CDR3 is CASSQEGGSPTDTQYF. The CDR3 bases are TGTGCCAGCAGCCAAGAAGGAGGCAGTCCCACAGATACGCAGTATTTT.

This clone showed up just once. The genes are TRBV7-7 and TRBJ2-1; TRBD2 agrees at 13 bases. V lost 1 base to trimming and J lost 1 base; unmatched junction nucleotides: 4. Germline V CDR1 and CDR2: SSHAT, FNYEAQ (reference sequence). The CDR3 contains 18 residues. CDR3 residues: CASSLGTSGSISYNEQFF. The DNA of the CDR3 is TGTGCCAGCAGCTTAGGGACTAGCGGGAGTATTTCCTACAATGAGCAGTTCTTC.

This chain links TRBV5-1 with TRBJ2-7; 10 positions agree with TRBD1. CDR3 length equals 14 residues. Germline V gene data show CDR1 as SGHRS and CDR2 as YFSETQ. Losses at the gene ends were 4 bases for V and 5 bases for J; bases not matched to a gene: 6. CDR3 region: CASSPGQGRNEQYF. The CDR3 coding sequence is TGCGCCAGCAGCCCGGGACAGGGGCGGAACGAGCAGTACTTC.

This clone was counted only a few times. The rearrangement uses TRBV30 and TRBJ2-6; TRBD2 matches at 7 bases. The CDR3 contains 14 residues. Germline V gives CDR1 GTSNPN, CDR2 SVGIG (reference sequence). After removal of 1 base from V and 3 bases from J, the junction contained 0 bases not matched to a gene. CDR3 loop: CAWSGGGGANVLTF. The CDR3 DNA follows: TGTGCCTGGAGTGGGGGGGGTGGGGCCAACGTCCTGACTTTC. The full variable domain, completed using reference TRBV30 and TRBJ2-6, is SQTIHQWPATLVQPVGSPLSLECTVEGTSNPNLYWYRQAAGRGLQLLFYSVGIGQISSEVPQNLSASRPQDRQFILSSKKLLLSDSGFYLCAWSGGGGANVLTFGAGSRLTVL.

The chain couples TRBV7-9 to TRBJ1-1; perhaps TRBD1 as D (6 bases). Trimming removed 5 bases at V and 0 bases at J, with 19 bases between. Germline CDR1 is SEHNR and CDR2 is FQNEAQ (reference sequence). This CDR3 has 17 amino acids. The CDR3 bases are TGTGCCAGCAGCCGCCCCCGGGACACATATATGAACACTGAAGCTTTCTTT. This gives the protein CASSRPRDTYMNTEAFF.

The chain is built from TRBV6-6 and TRBJ2-2; the D is unclear. V gave up 2 bases and J gave up 8 bases, with 6 bases separating them. The CDR3 consists of 12 residues. The germline CDR1 and CDR2 sequences are MNHNY and SVGAGI (reference sequence). The CDR3 sequence: CASSYVVGELFF. The CDR3 DNA follows: TGTGCCAGCAGTTACGTAGTGGGGGAGCTGTTTTTT.

This clone was seen more than once but under ten times. J is TRBJ1-5 and V is TRBV27; unclear D gene. The germline CDR1 and CDR2 sequences are MNHEY and SMNVEV (reference sequence). V gave up 6 bases and J gave up 11 bases, with 17 bases separating them. This CDR3 has 13 residues. CDR3 in DNA: TGTGCCAGCAGCTCACGGAGGGATACAGCCCAGCATTTT. The encoded protein is CASSSRRDTAQHF.

V and J are TRBV9 and TRBJ2-3, with 7 bases lining up with TRBD1. Trimming cost V 3 bases and J 3 bases; bases outside gene matches: 7. The germline V gene encodes CDR1 SGDLS and CDR2 YYNGEE. This CDR3 is 15 amino acids long. The CDR3 here is CASSARGLGTDTQYF. In DNA, the CDR3 is TGTGCCAGCAGCGCTAGGGGGCTCGGTACAGATACGCAGTATTTT.

This sequence joins TRBV7-3 and TRBJ2-2, with a tentative D call TRBD2 (6 bases). The length of the CDR3 is 15 residues. Deletions cut 5 bases from V and 4 bases from J, with 14 bases between. Germline values: CDR1 SGHTA, CDR2 FQGTGA. CDR3 residues: CASSRRDSSTGELFF. CDR3 DNA: TGTGCCAGCAGCCGCCGGGACTCGTCCACCGGGGAGCTGTTTTTT.

This clone was seen once. The rearrangement links TRBV29-1 to TRBJ2-3, with D possibly TRBD2 on 6 matching bases. This CDR3 is 13 amino acids long. Trimming took 3 bases from V and 0 from J, leaving 7 bases between them. Germline CDR1 and CDR2: SQVTM and ANQGSEA. The CDR3 loop reads CSVDAGSTDTQYF. The CDR3 DNA reads TGCAGCGTTGACGCGGGGAGCACAGATACGCAGTATTTT.

This chain links TRBV27 with TRBJ2-1; 8 bases agree with TRBD1. Germline CDR1 MNHEY, CDR2 SMNVEV (reference sequence). The trim removed 7 bases at V and 12 bases at J, leaving 11 bases unmatched. This CDR3 is 13 amino acids long. The CDR3 loop is CASKKGGQERQFF. The CDR3 DNA reads as TGTGCCAGCAAAAAGGGGGGACAGGAGAGGCAGTTCTTC.

The chain has TRBV11-3 and TRBJ2-7; TRBD1 matches at 8 bases. The V segment lost 2 bases and the J segment 0 bases; nucleotides outside the gene matches: 12. The length of the CDR3 is 18 residues. Germline assignment: CDR1 SGHNT and CDR2 YENEEA. CDR3 sequence: CASSLHLLGQASSYEQYF. The CDR3 DNA follows: TGTGCCAGCAGCTTACATCTATTGGGACAGGCTAGCTCCTACGAGCAGTACTTC. Using reference TRBV11-3 and TRBJ2-7 for the parts outside the CDR3, the full variable domain is EAGVVQSPRYKIIEKKQPVAFWCNPISGHNTLYWYLQNLGQGPELLIRYENEEAVDDSQLPKDRFSAERLKGVDSTLKIQPAELGDSAVYLCASSLHLLGQASSYEQYFGPGTRLTVT.

V gene TRBV5-1 combines with J gene TRBJ2-3; TRBD1 agrees at 8 bases. The J segment lost 2 bases and the V segment lost 1 base, leaving 6 bases of the junction unmatched. Germline V gene lookup returns CDR1 SGHRS and CDR2 YFSETQ. CDR3 length: 16 amino acids. The CDR3 sequence is CASSLPTGEVTDTQYF. The CDR3 DNA sequence: TGCGCCAGCAGCTTGCCGACAGGGGAGGTCACAGATACGCAGTATTTT.